This TCR beta chain was identified in a study of blood T cell repertoires in COVID-19. At the level of the study: Sites across the United States, Italy and Spain contributed samples from acute and convalescent COVID-19. PBMCs, B-cell-depleted T cells, or T cells provided the cDNA or gDNA that made up the material.

Authors' analysis steps: Reference gene primer amplification gave nucleated cell count estimates. The repertoire was sequenced with immunoSEQ multiplex PCR; TCRdb's copy has only in-frame clones and lacks some. D and trimming come from the DNA, and the V and J calls and clone size come from that table. The sample holds some 150,000 clones, around four fifths seen once. CDR3 length equals 18 residues. Germline V lookup: CDR1 SEHNR, CDR2 FQNEAQ (reference sequence). The J segment lost 1 base and the V segment lost 0 bases, leaving 9 bases of the junction unmatched. The TCR was taken from a human donor in a cohort sampled during active COVID-19. Sequenced: peripheral blood. This chain links TRBV7-9 with TRBJ2-5; 9 bases map to TRBD1. CDR3 nucleotides: TGTGCCAGCAGCTTAGCGCCTGGCGACAGGGGGAGCCAAGAGACCCAGTACTTC. As protein: CASSLAPGDRGSQETQYF.